Here is one T cell receptor (beta chain) with its context. No cognate antigen has been identified for it. There are no base qualities to consult, and no much larger clone falls within one base. The immunoSEQ Assay, a bias-controlled multiplex PCR, was used to amplify TCRbeta CDR3 regions from genomic DNA. The original pipeline was this. The number of nucleated cells in each sample was estimated by amplification of reference gene primers within the assay. To quantify the absolute abundance of each unique TCRbeta CDR3 rearrangement, sequence reads were collapsed and filtered. For each sample, productive Simpson clonality was calculated as the square root of Simpson's diversity index across productive rearrangements. TCRdb provides this immuneACCESS table in a form limited to in-frame rearrangements. Some clones are lacking; in checked studies, under half of them reflect an unresolved V gene, and why the rest are absent is not known. D and trimming come from the DNA, and the V and J calls and clone size come from that table. The sample contains 290,000 or so clones, approximately 86% of them found a single time. The top ten clones comprise around 2.1% of the sample.

Taken from cysteine to phenylalanine, the CDR3 has 13 residues. The sequence is cut down to CDR3 DNA, 39 bases in frame from base 1. CDR1 is given as LGHNT and CDR2 as FRNRAP, both from the germline V gene. Trimming takes 6 bases from V and 8 bases from J, and the germline ends sit 14 bases apart. Collaborating institutions collected whole blood in K2EDTA tubes following their own protocols. For TCRbeta analysis, collaborator samples were shipped as frozen whole blood, as isolated PBMCs, or as DNA extracted from either sample type. This entry belongs to a study of blood T cell repertoires in COVID-19 (dated by TCRdb to between 2020 and 2021). General notes on the study: Samples from collaborators originated in the United States, Italy and Spain and spanned both the acute and convalescent phases of COVID-19. Subjects who had been exposed to COVID-19, were actively infected with it, or had recovered from it provided the deeply sampled blood TCRbeta repertoires that made up the dataset. A freely available public database, intended as a resource for researchers studying the immune response to SARS-CoV-2, is where the repertoires were released. Nearly every sample came with metadata listing a de-identified subject ID, COVID-19 status, age in years and sex. The samples were drawn from the first 160 participants of the ongoing ImmuneRACE study and from 950 to 1,500 subjects provided by 6 global collaborators. The material from the prospective study consisted of cDNA or gDNA derived from T cells, B-cell-depleted T cells, or PBMCs. Where available, HLA class I and class II types were taken from metadata supplied by the sample provider and were not determined by assay-based typing. Overall results and qualifications from the work: How much clinical and demographic metadata was included differed by source and by participant, and the metadata was provided uncurated.

The TCR comes from a man between 18 and 35 years old with active or convalescent COVID-19. Specimen: peripheral blood. The chain is assembled from TRBV12-5 and TRBJ2-1; the D gene cannot be resolved reliably. At the DNA level, the sequence is TGTGCTAGTGGCCCGGAGAGCGTGTATGAGCAGTTCTTC. This codes for CASGPESVYEQFF. Where the CDR3 stops, the reference TRBV12-5 and TRBJ2-1 genes take over; the full variable domain is DARVTQTPRHKVTEMGQEVTMRCQPILGHNTVFWYRQTMMQGLELLAYFRNRAPLDDSGMPKDRFSAEMPDATLATLKIQPSEPRDSAVYFCASGPESVYEQFFGPGTRLTVL.